These T cell receptor beta chains were read from a single sample in a study of blood T cell repertoires in COVID-19. Generated by immunoSEQ multiplex PCR, the TCRdb table keeps only in-frame clones and is missing some. The table has 210,000 or so clones, approximately 84% seen once; the top ten hold around 7.8%. The sequenced sample consisted of peripheral blood. The source is a woman aged 80 or older with COVID-19, enrolled during active disease. Both conserved end residues are part of each CDR3. The D gene is left open where the match is weak. Clone size, where shown, is once, few, many, or a class for clones that have expanded.

j_call,clone_size,v_call,d_call,cdr3_aa,cdr3_nt
TRBJ1-1,once,TRBV19,-,CASSQGRGTEAFF,TGTGCCAGTAGCCAGGGAAGGGGCACTGAAGCTTTCTTT
TRBJ2-5,once,TRBV7-9,TRBD2,CASSLDGLAGRETQYF,TGTGCCAGCAGCTTAGACGGACTAGCGGGGAGAGAGACCCAGTACTTC
TRBJ2-1,-,TRBV5-1,TRBD1,CASSSGTVNEQFF,TGCGCCAGCAGCTCCGGGACAGTCAATGAGCAGTTCTTC
TRBJ1-4,once,TRBV10-3,TRBD1,CAISRDRGNEKLFF,TGTGCCATCAGCCGGGACAGGGGTAATGAAAAACTGTTTTTT
TRBJ1-2,once,TRBV2,TRBD1,CASSSGTGEIHF,TGTGCCAGCAGTTCGGGGACAGGGGAGATCCATTTC
TRBJ2-7,-,TRBV5-5,TRBD1,CASSLRDRGDYEQYF,TGTGCCAGCAGCCTAAGGGACAGGGGCGACTACGAGCAGTACTTC
TRBJ2-2,few,TRBV18,TRBD1,CASSPTQTGRTGELFF,TGTGCCAGCTCACCTACTCAGACAGGGCGGACCGGGGAGCTGTTTTTT
TRBJ1-2,-,TRBV12-3/TRBV12-4,-,CASSPGGYGYTF,TGTGCCAGCAGCCCGGGGGGGTATGGCTACACCTTC
TRBJ2-2,-,TRBV24-1,-,CATSVPAGQGNTGELFF,TGTGCCACCAGTGTCCCGGCGGGGCAGGGGAACACCGGGGAGCTGTTTTTT
TRBJ2-1,once,TRBV19,-,CASSLHLAYNEQFF,TGTGCCAGTAGTCTCCATCTAGCCTACAATGAGCAGTTCTTC
TRBJ1-1,-,TRBV21-1,-,CASSRYRGQLNTEAFF,TGTGCCAGCAGCCGATACAGGGGACAGCTGAACACTGAAGCTTTCTTT
TRBJ2-3,-,TRBV5-1,-,CASSLWGGTTDTQYF,TGCGCCAGCAGCTTGTGGGGCGGAACCACAGATACGCAGTATTTT
TRBJ2-2,-,TRBV3-1/TRBV3-2,TRBD2,CASSRDSGTSALTNTGELFF,TGTGCCAGCAGCCGAGATTCCGGGACTAGCGCTCTGACGAACACCGGGGAGCTGTTTTTT
TRBJ1-1,-,TRBV7-2,TRBD1,CASSSRTGPFLTEAFF,TGTGCCAGCAGCTCCCGGACAGGGCCTTTCCTCACTGAAGCTTTCTTT
TRBJ1-5,-,TRBV4-1,-,CASSQPDSSNQPQHF,TGCGCCAGCAGCCAACCTGACAGCAGCAATCAGCCCCAGCATTTT
TRBJ1-1,few,TRBV19,-,CASSNKGPEDTEAFF,TGTGCCAGTAGTAACAAGGGGCCTGAGGACACTGAAGCTTTCTTT
TRBJ2-7,-,TRBV7-9,-,CASSLDLRAEQYF,TGTGCCAGCAGCTTAGATCTCAGGGCCGAGCAGTACTTC
TRBJ2-1,-,TRBV6-6,-,CATRPAGLSYNEQFF,TGTGCCACCCGACCCGCGGGCCTCTCCTACAATGAGCAGTTCTTC
TRBJ1-2,few,TRBV2,TRBD1,CAQQTGEGYGYTF,TGTGCCCAGCAGACAGGGGAGGGGTATGGCTACACCTTC
TRBJ2-3,-,TRBV18,-,CASSPDRLTDTQYF,TGTGCCAGCTCACCAGACAGACTCACAGATACGCAGTATTTT
TRBJ2-3,-,TRBV19,-,CASRGGAPDTQYF,TGTGCCAGTAGGGGAGGCGCCCCAGATACGCAGTATTTT
TRBJ1-2,-,TRBV18,TRBD1,CASSPATGEGYTF,TGTGCCAGCTCACCCGCGACAGGGGAAGGCTACACCTTC
TRBJ1-3,-,TRBV5-1,-,CASSLGTVAGNTIYF,TGCGCCAGCAGCTTGGGGACAGTTGCTGGAAACACCATATATTTT
TRBJ1-5,once,TRBV3-1/TRBV3-2,-,CASSQDTVRGQPQHF,TGTGCCAGCAGCCAAGATACGGTACGAGGTCAGCCCCAGCATTTT
TRBJ2-5,-,TRBV12-3/TRBV12-4,-,CASSYRVQETQYF,TGTGCCAGCAGTTACAGGGTTCAGGAGACCCAGTACTTC
TRBJ2-5,-,TRBV18,TRBD2,CASSPRPPGGLVGETQYF,TGTGCCAGCTCACCGAGGCCCCCGGGGGGACTAGTGGGAGAGACCCAGTACTTC
TRBJ1-5,-,TRBV28,-,CAGNSEVNQPQHF,TGTGCCGGCAATTCGGAGGTGAATCAGCCCCAGCATTTT
TRBJ1-4,-,TRBV2,-,CASSEALRSKLFF,TGTGCCAGCAGTGAAGCGCTTCGGTCGAAACTGTTTTTT
TRBJ1-6,once,TRBV29-1,-,CSASGGVDSPLHF,TGCAGCGCCTCGGGGGGGGTAGATTCACCCCTCCACTTT
TRBJ2-1,-,TRBV5-1,TRBD1,CASSLGPTGSGVHNEQFF,TGCGCCAGCAGCTTGGGGCCGACAGGGTCGGGCGTACATAATGAGCAGTTCTTC
TRBJ1-1,-,TRBV19,-,CASTITGTIGNTEAFF,TGTGCCAGTACCATTACAGGGACCATCGGGAACACTGAAGCTTTCTTT
TRBJ1-1,few,TRBV7-9,-,CASSLESAAEAFF,TGTGCCAGCAGCTTAGAGTCGGCGGCTGAAGCTTTCTTT
TRBJ2-2,-,TRBV5-1,TRBD1,CASSLDAQGVLTGELFF,TGCGCCAGCAGCTTGGATGCCCAGGGGGTCTTGACCGGGGAGCTGTTTTTT
TRBJ1-4,-,TRBV9,-,CASSVAGGVGEKLFF,TGTGCCAGCAGCGTAGCTGGAGGGGTCGGTGAAAAACTGTTTTTT
TRBJ1-1,-,TRBV19,-,CASSSLFSTEAFF,TGTGCCAGTAGTAGCCTATTCTCCACTGAAGCTTTCTTT
TRBJ1-2,-,TRBV6-6,-,CASSYSGGDSYTF,TGTGCCAGCAGTTACTCAGGCGGCGATAGCTACACCTTC
TRBJ2-7,few,TRBV28,TRBD1,CASTQDRASFPQSDEQYF,TGTGCCAGCACCCAGGACAGGGCTTCGTTCCCCCAGAGTGACGAGCAGTACTTC
TRBJ1-1,many,TRBV19,-,CASMSGAEGTEAFF,TGTGCCAGTATGTCAGGGGCGGAAGGCACTGAAGCTTTCTTT
TRBJ1-1,-,TRBV4-2,-,CASSQDSQVNTEAFF,TGTGCCAGCAGCCAAGATTCGCAGGTGAACACTGAAGCTTTCTTT
TRBJ1-4,-,TRBV10-3,-,CASWAGPGEKLFF,TGTGCCAGCTGGGCAGGGCCGGGTGAAAAACTGTTTTTT
TRBJ2-6,once,TRBV10-1,-,CASSGGPSSGANVLTF,TGCGCCAGCAGTGGAGGCCCGAGCTCTGGGGCCAACGTCCTGACTTTC
TRBJ2-5,-,TRBV5-1,TRBD2,CASSHGTSEETQYF,TGCGCCAGCAGCCATGGGACTAGCGAAGAGACCCAGTACTTC
TRBJ1-5,-,TRBV5-1,-,CASSPVGGNQPQHF,TGCGCCAGCAGCCCCGTGGGGGGGAATCAGCCCCAGCATTTT
TRBJ2-1,once,TRBV14,-,CASSQDAGKPYNEQFF,TGTGCCAGCAGCCAAGATGCGGGAAAGCCCTACAATGAGCAGTTCTTC
TRBJ2-1,-,TRBV7-2,TRBD2,CASSSMAGESEQFF,TGTGCCAGCAGCTCGATGGCGGGGGAGAGTGAGCAGTTCTTC
TRBJ2-3,once,TRBV7-3,TRBD2,CASSISGGGDTQYF,TGTGCCAGCAGCATTAGCGGGGGAGGGGATACGCAGTATTTT
TRBJ1-3,-,TRBV28,-,CASSLLTGSSGNTIYF,TGTGCCAGCAGTTTACTGACAGGTTCTTCTGGAAACACCATATATTTT
TRBJ1-1,-,TRBV10-1,-,CASSSPEAREVAEAFF,TGCGCCAGCAGCTCACCCGAGGCCAGGGAAGTGGCTGAAGCTTTCTTT
TRBJ2-3,once,TRBV5-1,-,CASSSRLMDTQYF,TGCGCCAGCAGTTCCAGACTGATGGATACGCAGTATTTT
TRBJ2-7,-,TRBV6-1,TRBD2,CASSETSGSSYEQYF,TGTGCCAGCAGTGAGACTAGCGGGAGTTCCTACGAGCAGTACTTC
TRBJ2-5,-,TRBV7-2,-,CASSLYGRQETQYF,TGTGCCAGCAGCTTATACGGGAGACAAGAGACCCAGTACTTC
TRBJ1-2,once,TRBV7-3,-,CASSSYHNGYGYTF,TGTGCCAGCAGCTCCTACCATAACGGCTATGGCTACACCTTC